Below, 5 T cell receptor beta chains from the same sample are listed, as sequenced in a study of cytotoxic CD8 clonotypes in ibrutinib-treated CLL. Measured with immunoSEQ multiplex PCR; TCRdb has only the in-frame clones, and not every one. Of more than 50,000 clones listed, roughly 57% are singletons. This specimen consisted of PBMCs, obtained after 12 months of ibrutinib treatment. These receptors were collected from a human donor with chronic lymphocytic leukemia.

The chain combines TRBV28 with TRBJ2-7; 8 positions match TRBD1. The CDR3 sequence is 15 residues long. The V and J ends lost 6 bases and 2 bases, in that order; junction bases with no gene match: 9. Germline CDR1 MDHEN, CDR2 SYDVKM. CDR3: CASSAGGILTYEQYF. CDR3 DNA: TGTGCCAGCAGCGCAGGGGGCATACTGACCTACGAGCAGTACTTC.

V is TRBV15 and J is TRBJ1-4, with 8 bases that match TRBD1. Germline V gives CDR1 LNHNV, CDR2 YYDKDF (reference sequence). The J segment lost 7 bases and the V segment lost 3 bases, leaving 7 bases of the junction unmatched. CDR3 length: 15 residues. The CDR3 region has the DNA TGTGCCACCAGCAGCGGCCACAGGGGGAGTGAAAAACTGTTTTTT. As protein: CATSSGHRGSEKLFF. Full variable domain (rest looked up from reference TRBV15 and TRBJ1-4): DAMVIQNPRYQVTQFGKPVTLSCSQTLNHNVMYWYQQKSSQAPKLLFHYYDKDFNNEADTPDNFQSRRPNTSFCFLDIRSPGLGDTAMYLCATSSGHRGSEKLFFGSGTQLSVL.

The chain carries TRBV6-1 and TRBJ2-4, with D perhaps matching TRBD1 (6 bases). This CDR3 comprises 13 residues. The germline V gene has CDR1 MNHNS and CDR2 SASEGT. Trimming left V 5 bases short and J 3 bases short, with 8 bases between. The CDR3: CASSWTDKNIQYF. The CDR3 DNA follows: TGTGCCAGCAGTTGGACAGACAAAAACATTCAGTACTTC.

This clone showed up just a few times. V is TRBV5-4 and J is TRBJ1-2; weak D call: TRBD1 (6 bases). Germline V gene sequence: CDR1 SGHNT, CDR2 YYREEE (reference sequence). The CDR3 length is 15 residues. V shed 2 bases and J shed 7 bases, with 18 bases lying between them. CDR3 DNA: TGTGCCAGCAGCTTTGGAAGCAGGGGAGGGTCTGGCTACACCTTC. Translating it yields CASSFGSRGGSGYTF.

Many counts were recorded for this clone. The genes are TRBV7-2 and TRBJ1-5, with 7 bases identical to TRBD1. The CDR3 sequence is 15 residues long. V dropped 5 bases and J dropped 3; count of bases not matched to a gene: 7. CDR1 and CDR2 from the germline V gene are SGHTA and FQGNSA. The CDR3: CASSQGQSTNQPQHF. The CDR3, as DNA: TGTGCCAGCAGCCAGGGACAGTCTACCAATCAGCCCCAGCATTTT.